A single sample gave rise to the 25 T cell receptor beta chains below, sequenced in a study of cytomegalovirus exposure and HLA in healthy donors. TCRdb's copy holds only in-frame clones and misses some; the assay was immunoSEQ multiplex PCR. The table records over 55,000 clones, 90% to 97% of them present only once. Input material: PBMCs. The receptors stem from a man between 18 and 35 years old in good health and CMV-seronegative.

This sequence joins TRBV28 and TRBJ2-5, with TRBD1 matching over 7 bases. Germline values: CDR1 MDHEN, CDR2 SYDVKM. The CDR3 loop spans 17 amino acids. V was clipped by 7 bases and J by 3 bases; unmatched bases: 17. CDR3: CASTLPRQGRNKETQYF. DNA of the CDR3: TGTGCCAGCACCCTCCCGAGACAGGGACGGAACAAAGAGACCCAGTACTTC.

CDR3 nucleotide sequence: TGTGCCAGCAGCCTCGACAGGGAGAACTACGAGCAGTACTTC. It specifies CASSLDRENYEQYF. The V call is TRBV5-4, the J call TRBJ2-7; TRBD1 agrees at 7 bases. The CDR3 totals 14 residues. Germline V gives CDR1 SGHNT, CDR2 YYREEE (reference sequence). Trimming removed 4 bases from V and 3 bases from J; junction bases left unmatched: 7.

The chain employs TRBV6-5 and TRBJ1-2; D unresolved. The germline V gene has CDR1 MNHEY and CDR2 SVGAGI. The CDR3 is made up of 15 amino acids. Trimming pared 0 bases from V and 1 base from J, leaving 9 bases between. The CDR3 reads CASSYSTGVNYGYTF. The DNA for the CDR3 is TGTGCCAGCAGTTACTCAACCGGGGTTAACTATGGCTACACCTTC.

J is TRBJ2-1 and V is TRBV29-1; 12 bases line up with TRBD2. V shed 6 bases and J 4 bases; nucleotides not matched to a gene: 4. This CDR3 has 14 residues. CDR1 is SQVTM and CDR2 is ANQGSEA in the germline V gene. The CDR3 DNA is TGCAGCGTCACTAGCGGGAGGCCTTACAATGAGCAGTTCTTC. This translates into CSVTSGRPYNEQFF.

The V and J genes are TRBV7-9 and TRBJ2-1, with 9 bases that match TRBD1. The CDR3 is 16 amino acids. With 7 bases clipped from V and 4 bases from J, the junction kept 11 bases outside the gene matches. The germline CDR1 and CDR2 sequences are SEHNR and FQNEAQ (reference sequence). Here the CDR3 DNA reads TGTGCCAGCAACCTCTCTCCCGGGACAGGGTACAATGAGCAGTTCTTC. Protein: CASNLSPGTGYNEQFF. The full variable domain, with the rest looked up from reference TRBV7-9 and TRBJ2-1, is DTGVSQNPRHKITKRGQNVTFRCDPISEHNRLYWYRQTLGQGPEFLTYFQNEAQLEKSRLLSDRFSAERPKGSFSTLEIQRTEQGDSAMYLCASNLSPGTGYNEQFFGPGTRLTVL.

V is TRBV5-6 and J is TRBJ2-1; D gene unclear. The ends were cut back, 2 bases at V and 6 bases at J, with 9 bases in the middle. The germline V gene has CDR1 SGHDT and CDR2 YYEEEE. The length of the CDR3 is 13 residues. The CDR3 region is CASSFLGFNEQFF. The CDR3, as DNA: TGTGCCAGCAGCTTCCTCGGTTTCAATGAGCAGTTCTTC.

The chain couples TRBV4-3 to TRBJ2-3; possible D gene TRBD2, 5 bases. Trimming stripped 0 bases from V and 2 bases from J, with 12 bases between. CDR1 is LGHNA, CDR2 YSLEER, per germline. The CDR3 has 16 residues. The CDR3 region is CASSQDWAGATDTQYF. Written as DNA, the CDR3 is TGCGCCAGCAGCCAAGATTGGGCGGGCGCCACAGATACGCAGTATTTT.

This chain links TRBV19 with TRBJ1-2; no firm D call. V was pared by 5 bases and J by 0 bases, with 10 bases between. CDR1 and CDR2 from the germline V gene are LNHDA and SQIVND (reference sequence). The CDR3 consists of 14 residues. CDR3 protein: CASSDGGANYGYTF. In DNA, the CDR3 is TGTGCCAGTAGTGACGGAGGAGCTAACTATGGCTACACCTTC. The full variable domain, completed using reference TRBV19 and TRBJ1-2, is DGGITQSPKYLFRKEGQNVTLSCEQNLNHDAMYWYRQDPGQGLRLIYYSQIVNDFQKGDIAEGYSVSREKKESFPLTVTSAQKNPTAFYLCASSDGGANYGYTFGSGTRLTVV.

The CDR3 DNA follows: TGTGCCAGTAGTACTCTAGCGGGAGCAGATACGCAGTATTTT. This encodes CASSTLAGADTQYF. This chain links TRBV19 with TRBJ2-3, with 10 bases aligning to TRBD2. The CDR3 extends over 14 amino acids. In germline, CDR1 is LNHDA, CDR2 SQIVND (reference sequence). Unmatched junction bases numbered 2, after V lost 4 bases and J lost 4 bases.

This clone occurred once. The rearrangement joins TRBV11-1 to TRBJ2-2; 8 bases fit TRBD1. Trimming took 5 bases from V and 6 from J; bases not matched to a gene: 2. Germline V CDR1 and CDR2: SGHAT, FQDESV (reference sequence). This CDR3 has 13 amino acids. The chain's CDR3 is CASSARGPGELFF. The CDR3 coding sequence is TGTGCCAGCAGCGCCAGGGGGCCCGGGGAGCTGTTTTTT.

V usage is TRBV7-9 and J usage is TRBJ2-2, with D possibly matching TRBD1 (5 bases). The CDR3 has 14 residues. V lost 2 bases and J 8 bases, leaving 12 bases between the germline ends. The V gene's germline CDR1 is SEHNR and CDR2 FQNEAQ (reference sequence). The CDR3 sequence is CASSLRGNAGELFF. In DNA, the CDR3 is TGTGCCAGCAGCTTAAGGGGAAACGCGGGGGAGCTGTTTTTT.

The chain uses TRBV13 and TRBJ1-2, with unresolved D. This CDR3 is 14 amino acids long. Germline assignment: CDR1 PRHDT and CDR2 FYEKMQ (reference sequence). The V end was cut by 5 bases, the J end by 6 bases, with 16 bases between. CDR3 in amino acids: CASSAGSKTDGYTF. The CDR3 DNA reads as TGTGCCAGCAGCGCAGGTTCAAAAACCGATGGCTACACCTTC.

This chain connects TRBV28 to TRBJ1-5; the match to TRBD1 covers 7 bases. The junction had 14 bases not matched to a gene; V was cut back by 9 bases and J by 0 bases. The CDR3 consists of 17 residues. Per the germline V gene, CDR1 is MDHEN and CDR2 is SYDVKM. CDR3 region: CASIDRNRGYSNQPQHF. The CDR3 DNA is TGTGCCAGTATCGATAGGAACAGGGGATATAGCAATCAGCCCCAGCATTTT.

This clone has just one count. The rearrangement links TRBV7-9 to TRBJ2-7; maybe TRBD2 (6 bases). The ends were cut back, 5 bases at V and 3 bases at J, with 11 bases in the middle. This CDR3 is 13 amino acids long. Germline CDR1 and CDR2: SEHNR and FQNEAQ (reference sequence). The CDR3 is CASSAGLHYEQYF. The CDR3 nucleotides read TGTGCCAGCAGCGCGGGACTCCACTACGAGCAGTACTTC.

V and J are TRBV15 and TRBJ1-5; the D is unclear. There are 17 residues in the CDR3. CDR1 and CDR2 (germline): LNHNV, YYDKDF (reference sequence). Trimming stripped 1 base from V and 0 bases from J, with 13 bases between. The CDR3 loop is CATSRVAGGYSNQPQHF. CDR3 DNA: TGTGCCACCAGCAGAGTGGCGGGAGGTTATAGCAATCAGCCCCAGCATTTT.

The chain employs TRBV5-6 and TRBJ2-5; D remains unclear. The CDR3 is 14 residues long. Germline V gene data show CDR1 as SGHDT and CDR2 as YYEEEE. V dropped 2 bases and J dropped 2 bases, with 10 bases sitting between them. CDR3 in amino acids: CASSFTYYQETQYF. The CDR3 DNA sequence: TGTGCCAGCAGCTTTACCTACTATCAAGAGACCCAGTACTTC.

This clone was seen once. The chain carries TRBV5-1 and TRBJ2-7, with TRBD1 as a possible D gene (6 bases). Deletions cut 1 base from V and 3 bases from J, with 11 bases between. The CDR3 has 14 residues. Germline CDR1 and CDR2: SGHRS and YFSETQ. The CDR3: CASSLSPGDYEQYF. For the CDR3, the DNA is TGCGCCAGCAGCTTGAGCCCAGGGGACTACGAGCAGTACTTC.

This clone was recorded once. V usage is TRBV6-1 and J usage is TRBJ1-2; TRBD1 matches 8 bases. V shed 4 bases, J shed 2 bases, and the junction held 3 bases outside the gene matches. This CDR3 contains 14 residues. Germline V gives CDR1 MNHNS, CDR2 SASEGT. The CDR3 coding sequence is TGTGCCAGCAGTGCTCGGACAGGGAACTATGGCTACACCTTC. It encodes CASSARTGNYGYTF.

The chain links TRBV7-9 to TRBJ2-7, with D tentatively TRBD2 (5 bases). Trimming removed 5 bases at V and 3 bases at J, with 14 bases between. Germline CDR1 is SEHNR and CDR2 is FQNEAQ (reference sequence). This CDR3 has 14 amino acids. CDR3 nucleotides: TGTGCCAGCAGCATCGCGGGCCTATTCTACGAGCAGTACTTC. This gives the protein CASSIAGLFYEQYF.

The chain has TRBV27 and TRBJ2-1; D is undetermined. The germline V and J ends were trimmed by 6 bases and 0 bases, with 18 bases remaining between them. The CDR3 is made up of 17 amino acids. Germline V gene sequence: CDR1 MNHEY, CDR2 SMNVEV (reference sequence). This CDR3 is CASSPPRAGSSYNEQFF. The DNA for the CDR3 is TGTGCCAGCAGCCCCCCTCGCGCTGGTAGCTCCTACAATGAGCAGTTCTTC.

The chain employs TRBV5-6 and TRBJ1-1; no firm D call. Germline V gene data show CDR1 as SGHDT and CDR2 as YYEEEE. The V end was cut by 2 bases, the J end by 3 bases, with 17 bases between. The CDR3 sequence is 16 residues long. The CDR3 reads CASSFGETEEHTEAFF. Here the CDR3 DNA reads TGTGCCAGCAGCTTTGGGGAGACCGAGGAGCACACTGAAGCTTTCTTT.

This chain links TRBV27 with TRBJ1-2; 8 nucleotides agree with TRBD1. The germline V gene encodes CDR1 MNHEY and CDR2 SMNVEV (reference sequence). Trimming cost V 7 bases and J 14 bases; bases outside gene matches: 12. The CDR3 contains 12 residues. CDR3 coding DNA: TGTGCCAGCACGGGACAGGAAGGTGGACTAACCTTC. Residues: CASTGQEGGLTF.

The CDR3 loop is CASSEEPRGPRTDTQYF. CDR3 DNA: TGTGCCAGCAGCGAGGAGCCGCGGGGGCCACGCACAGATACGCAGTATTTT. The V and J genes are TRBV9 and TRBJ2-3, with a weak D call TRBD2 (7 bases). This CDR3 has 17 amino acids. The germline V gene encodes CDR1 SGDLS and CDR2 YYNGEE. Trimming pared 3 bases from V and 1 base from J, leaving 18 bases between.

This chain uses TRBV5-1 with TRBJ1-1; tentative D call: TRBD1 (5 bases). The CDR3 spans 13 residues. V gave up 4 bases and J gave up 1 base, with 8 bases separating them. Per germline, CDR1 SGHRS and CDR2 YFSETQ. The CDR3 spells CASSRDRNTEAFF. Here the CDR3 DNA reads TGCGCCAGCAGCCGTGACAGGAACACTGAAGCTTTCTTT. The full variable domain, its missing parts supplied by reference TRBV5-1 and TRBJ1-1, is KAGVTQTPRYLIKTRGQQVTLSCSPISGHRSVSWYQQTPGQGLQFLFEYFSETQRNKGNFPGRFSGRQFSNSRSEMNVSTLELGDSALYLCASSRDRNTEAFFGQGTRLTVV.

The chain joins TRBV30 to TRBJ1-5; D is uncertain. Trimming stripped 2 bases from V and 3 bases from J, with 8 bases between. This CDR3 contains 13 residues. Germline loops: CDR1 GTSNPN, CDR2 SVGIG (reference sequence). The CDR3 DNA follows: TGTGCCTGGAGTTCGGGATACAATCAGCCCCAGCATTTT. Amino acids: CAWSSGYNQPQHF.